This TCR beta chain is from a study of radiation and T cells in renal cell carcinoma. The time point denotes: baseline pretreatment blood. Treatment given: 15 Gy SBRT to primary tumor, nephrectomy 4 weeks later. Repertoires were generated with immunoSEQ multiplex PCR, while TCRdb's copy carries only in-frame clones and drops some. The repertoire holds 90,000 to 95,000 clones, with about four fifths as singletons. This specimen was blood, taken from a patient whose treatment included radiotherapy and nephrectomy. The receptor was isolated from a man between 60 and 75 years old with renal cell carcinoma.

The CDR3 DNA reads as TGTGCCACCAGCACCACGACAGGGGGCCACGAGCAGTACTTC. Amino acid sequence: CATSTTTGGHEQYF. This chain joins TRBV15 and TRBJ2-7; the match to TRBD1 covers 10 bases. J was trimmed by 5 bases and V by 4 bases; bases with no gene match: 5. Germline assignment: CDR1 LNHNV and CDR2 YYDKDF (reference sequence). This CDR3 is 14 amino acids long.